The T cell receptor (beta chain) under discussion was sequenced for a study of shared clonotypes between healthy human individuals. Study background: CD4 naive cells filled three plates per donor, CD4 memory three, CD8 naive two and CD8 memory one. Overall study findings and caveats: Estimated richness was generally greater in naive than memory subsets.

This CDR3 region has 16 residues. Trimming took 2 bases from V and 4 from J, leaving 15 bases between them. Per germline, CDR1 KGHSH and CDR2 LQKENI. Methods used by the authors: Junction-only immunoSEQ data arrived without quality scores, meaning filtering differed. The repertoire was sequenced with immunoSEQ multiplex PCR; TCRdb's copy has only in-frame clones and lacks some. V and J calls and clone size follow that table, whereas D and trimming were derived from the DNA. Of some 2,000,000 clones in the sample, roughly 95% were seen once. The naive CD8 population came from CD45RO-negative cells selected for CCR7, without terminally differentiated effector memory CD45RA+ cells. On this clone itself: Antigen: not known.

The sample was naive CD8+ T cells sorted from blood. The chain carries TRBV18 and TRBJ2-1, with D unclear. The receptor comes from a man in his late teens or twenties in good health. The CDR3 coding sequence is TGTGCCAGCTCACCAGAAGGACGGCCCATTTACAATGAGCAGTTCTTC. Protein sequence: CASSPEGRPIYNEQFF.